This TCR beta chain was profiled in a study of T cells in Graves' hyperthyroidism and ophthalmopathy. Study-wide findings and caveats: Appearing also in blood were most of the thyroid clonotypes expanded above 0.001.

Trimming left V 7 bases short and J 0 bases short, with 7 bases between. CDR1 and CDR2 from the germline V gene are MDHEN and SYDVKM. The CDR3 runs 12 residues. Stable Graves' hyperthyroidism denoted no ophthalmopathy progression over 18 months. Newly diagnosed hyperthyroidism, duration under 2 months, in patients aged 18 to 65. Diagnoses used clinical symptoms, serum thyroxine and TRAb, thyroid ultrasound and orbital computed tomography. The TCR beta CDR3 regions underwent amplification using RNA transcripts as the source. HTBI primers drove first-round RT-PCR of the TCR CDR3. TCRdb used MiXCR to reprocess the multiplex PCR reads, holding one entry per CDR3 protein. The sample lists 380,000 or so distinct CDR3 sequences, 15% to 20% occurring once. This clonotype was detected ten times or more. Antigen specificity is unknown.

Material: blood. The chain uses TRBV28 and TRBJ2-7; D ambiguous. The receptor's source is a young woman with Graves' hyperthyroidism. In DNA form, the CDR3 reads TGTGCCAGCAAAAAGTACTCCTACGAGCAGTACTTC. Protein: CASKKYSYEQYF.